This T cell receptor (beta chain) was found in a study of early T cells in non-severe SARS-CoV-2 infection. The study's findings and limits: Comparison of clonotypes with VDJdb favored anti-spike CD8 responses while missing private and CD4 specificities.

Each single cDNA molecule received a unique molecular identifier. TCRdb fed the 5' RACE reads into MiXCR, producing one record per CDR3 protein. This table holds 75,000 to 100,000 distinct CDR3 sequences, around 14% found once. Worth noting for this clonotype: The antigen remains unidentified.

The clonotype was recovered from an adult who was a healthcare worker with PCR-confirmed SARS-CoV-2 infection or an uninfected control (not recorded which). The specimen sequenced was whole blood.

The CDR3 nucleotides are TGTGCCAGCAGTTTATCCGGGACAGGGTCGTCCGAGCAGTACTTC. It translates to CASSLSGTGSSEQYF. The V gene is TRBV27, the J gene TRBJ2-7; 9 nucleotides line up with TRBD1. The CDR3 is 15 residues long. Trimming cost V 0 bases and J 6 bases; bases outside gene matches: 6. The germline V gene has CDR1 MNHEY and CDR2 SMNVEV (reference sequence).